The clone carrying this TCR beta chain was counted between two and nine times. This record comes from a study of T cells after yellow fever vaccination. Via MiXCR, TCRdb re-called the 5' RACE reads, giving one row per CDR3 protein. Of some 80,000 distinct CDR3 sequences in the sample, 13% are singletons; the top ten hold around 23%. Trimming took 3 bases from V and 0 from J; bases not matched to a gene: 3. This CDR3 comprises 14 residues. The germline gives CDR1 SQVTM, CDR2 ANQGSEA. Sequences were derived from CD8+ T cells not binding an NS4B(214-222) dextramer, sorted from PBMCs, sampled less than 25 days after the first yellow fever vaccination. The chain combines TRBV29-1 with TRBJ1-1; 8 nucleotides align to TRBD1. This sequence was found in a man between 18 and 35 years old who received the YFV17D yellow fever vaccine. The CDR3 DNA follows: TGCAGCGTTGACAGGGGGCGTATGAACACTGAAGCTTTCTTT. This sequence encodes CSVDRGRMNTEAFF.